Presented here are 9 T cell receptor beta chains from one specimen sequenced in a study of shared clonotypes between healthy human individuals. Profiling relied on immunoSEQ multiplex PCR, and the TCRdb table lists in-frame clones only, not all of them. The data show some 1.1 million clones, approximately 80% seen once. The source material was memory CD4+ T cells from PBMCs. Subset of the sample: CD45RA-negative fraction. Every receptor here comes from a young man in good health. Some clones in this sample may be carry-over from other donors' samples.

The rearrangement uses TRBV5-1 and TRBJ2-2; 7 nucleotides match TRBD1. V lost 5 bases, J lost 0 bases, and 4 bases stayed unmatched. The CDR3 spans 15 residues. The germline CDR1 and CDR2 sequences are SGHRS and YFSETQ. The CDR3 coding sequence is TGCGCCAGCAGTGAAACAGGGGCGAACACCGGGGAGCTGTTTTTT. This sequence encodes CASSETGANTGELFF.

This CDR3 reads CASSLSGMRRIPNIQYF. Written as DNA, the CDR3 is TGTGCCAGCAGCTTAAGTGGCATGCGCCGAATCCCCAACATTCAGTACTTC. The chain has TRBV7-2 and TRBJ2-4; D uncertain. The CDR3 contains 17 residues. CDR1 is SGHTA, CDR2 FQGNSA, per germline. The germline V and J ends were trimmed by 2 bases and 7 bases, with 21 bases remaining between them.

The chain has TRBV5-1 and TRBJ2-7; 7 bases are a match to TRBD1. Germline V gene lookup returns CDR1 SGHRS and CDR2 YFSETQ. The CDR3 loop spans 13 amino acids. With V trimmed by 2 bases and J by 2 bases, 1 base remained unmatched. The CDR3 bases are TGCGCCAGCAGCTTTCAGGGGGCCTACGAGCAGTACTTC. It codes for CASSFQGAYEQYF. The whole variable domain, remainder taken from reference TRBV5-1 and TRBJ2-7, is KAGVTQTPRYLIKTRGQQVTLSCSPISGHRSVSWYQQTPGQGLQFLFEYFSETQRNKGNFPGRFSGRQFSNSRSEMNVSTLELGDSALYLCASSFQGAYEQYFGPGTRLTVT.

This chain connects TRBV7-9 to TRBJ2-7; D ambiguous. CDR1 is SEHNR, CDR2 FQNEAQ, per germline (reference sequence). CDR3 length equals 11 residues. V was pared by 5 bases and J by 3 bases, with 5 bases between. This CDR3 reads CASSVGYEQYF. The CDR3 DNA follows: TGTGCCAGCAGCGTAGGCTACGAGCAGTACTTC.

This clone has just one count. V gene TRBV20-1 combines with J gene TRBJ2-3; no clear D gene. The CDR3 covers 10 residues. The germline V gene has CDR1 DFQATT and CDR2 SNEGSKA (reference sequence). The V end lost 7 bases, the J end lost 12 bases, and 14 bases lay between the germline ends. The CDR3 loop is CSGEATLQYF. The CDR3 coding sequence is TGCAGTGGGGAAGCAACGTTACAGTATTTT.

The gene calls are TRBV6-1 and TRBJ2-1; no reliable D call. CDR1 MNHNS and CDR2 SASEGT come from the germline V gene. Trimming took 8 bases from V and 6 from J, leaving 8 bases between them. This CDR3 comprises 11 residues. CDR3 DNA sequence: TGTGCCAGCCGGGCGTTCAATGAGCAGTTCTTC. Translated: CASRAFNEQFF.

The genes are TRBV27 and TRBJ1-1; 8 positions agree with TRBD1. Per germline, CDR1 MNHEY and CDR2 SMNVEV (reference sequence). This CDR3 spans 14 amino acids. V lost 6 bases and J lost 7; bases outside the gene matches: 10. The CDR3 region is CASSSYRGNVEAFF. CDR3 in DNA: TGTGCCAGCAGCTCGTACAGGGGGAACGTTGAAGCTTTCTTT.

The chain uses TRBV25-1 and TRBJ1-5, with a weak D call TRBD1 (5 bases). V lost 2 bases to trimming and J lost 7 bases, with 15 bases between them. CDR3 size: 15 residues. From germline, CDR1 is MGHDK and CDR2 SYGVNS. CDR3 loop: CASSERGPYRQPQHF. CDR3 in DNA: TGTGCCAGCAGTGAAAGGGGCCCCTATAGACAGCCCCAGCATTTT.

The rearrangement joins TRBV28 to TRBJ2-1, with a tentative D call TRBD2 (6 bases). The germline CDR1 and CDR2 sequences are MDHEN and SYDVKM. The CDR3 runs to 13 residues. The V end was cut by 2 bases, the J end by 9 bases, with 11 bases between. The CDR3 protein is CASSLGGTAEQFF. CDR3 DNA sequence: TGTGCCAGCAGTTTAGGAGGGACGGCTGAGCAGTTCTTC. The entire variable domain, with the rest obtained from reference TRBV28 and TRBJ2-1, is as follows: DVKVTQSSRYLVKRTGEKVFLECVQDMDHENMFWYRQDPGLGLRLIYFSYDVKMKEKGDIPEGYSVSREKKERFSLILESASTNQTSMYLCASSLGGTAEQFFGPGTRLTVL.